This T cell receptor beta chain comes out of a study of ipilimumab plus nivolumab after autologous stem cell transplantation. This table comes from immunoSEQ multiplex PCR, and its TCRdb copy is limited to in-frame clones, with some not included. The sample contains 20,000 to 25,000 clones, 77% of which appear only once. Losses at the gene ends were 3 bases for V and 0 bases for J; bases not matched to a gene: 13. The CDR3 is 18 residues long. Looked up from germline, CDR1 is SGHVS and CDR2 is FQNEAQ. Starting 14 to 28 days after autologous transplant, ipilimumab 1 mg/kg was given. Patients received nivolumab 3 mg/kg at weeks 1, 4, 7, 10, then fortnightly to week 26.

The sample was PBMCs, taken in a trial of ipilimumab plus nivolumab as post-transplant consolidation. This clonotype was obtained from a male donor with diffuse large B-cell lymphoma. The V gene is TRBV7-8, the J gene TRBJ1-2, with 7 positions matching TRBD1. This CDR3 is CASSFSFGEGATNYGYTF. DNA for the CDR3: TGTGCCAGCAGCTTTTCTTTCGGGGAGGGGGCGACTAACTATGGCTACACCTTC.